The clone carrying this TCR beta chain came up a few times. This entry comes from a study of blood T cell repertoires in COVID-19. Study details: There were acute and convalescent COVID-19 samples, and they came from the United States, Italy and Spain. T cells, B-cell-depleted T cells, or PBMCs supplied cDNA or gDNA.

CDR3 length: 14 residues. Per germline, CDR1 KGHDR and CDR2 SFDVKD. V shed 2 bases and J shed 5 bases, with 9 bases lying between them. Seattle-derived patients entered the study during active infection and were followed longitudinally. Original data processing: Using reference gene primer amplification, nucleated cell counts were estimated. The table came from immunoSEQ multiplex PCR; TCRdb's copy has only in-frame clones and leaves some out. The V and J calls and clone size come from that table; D and trimming were worked out from the DNA. The sample records around 260,000 clones, approximately 90% being singletons.

The source material was peripheral blood. The origin of this receptor is a young woman with COVID-19, enrolled during active disease. The chain joins TRBV24-1 to TRBJ1-5, with unresolved D. The CDR3 nucleotides read TGTGCCACCAGTGATTGGGGAGTAGATCAGCCCCAGCATTTT. This translates into CATSDWGVDQPQHF.